The 22 T cell receptor beta chains below all came from one sample that was sequenced in a study of early T cells in non-severe SARS-CoV-2 infection. TCRdb analysed the 5' RACE reads with MiXCR anew, one entry per CDR3 protein. The sample includes roughly 77,000 distinct CDR3 sequences, 9.5% to 15% seen only once; the top ten take about 4.2%. Sequenced material: whole blood. The receptors shown here come from an adult who was a healthcare worker with PCR-confirmed SARS-CoV-2 infection or an uninfected control (not recorded which).

This clonotype has more than one count but fewer than ten. This chain connects TRBV29-1 to TRBJ2-7; D not certain. CDR1 and CDR2 (germline): SQVTM, ANQGSEA. V was pared by 6 bases and J by 0 bases, with 12 bases between. This CDR3 has 13 amino acids. CDR3 in amino acids: CSVTTVNSYEQYF. CDR3 bases: TGCAGCGTAACGACCGTAAACTCCTACGAGCAGTACTTC.

The rearrangement joins TRBV9 to TRBJ2-5; 7 bases fit TRBD2. V dropped 7 bases and J dropped 1; count of bases not matched to a gene: 7. The CDR3 is 14 amino acids. Per germline, CDR1 SGDLS and CDR2 YYNGEE. The CDR3 reads CASSPSGTQETQYF. The DNA of the CDR3 is TGTGCCAGCTCGCCGAGCGGGACCCAAGAGACCCAGTACTTC.

A few counts support this clonotype. At one of its ends the junction is not consistent with the germline gene, which may arise from a read error. The rearrangement links TRBV7-7 to TRBJ2-5; tentatively, D is TRBD2 (5 bases). CDR3 length: 15 residues. Germline V gene data show CDR1 as SSHAT and CDR2 as FNYEAQ (reference sequence). CDR3 residues: CASSLGLAVQETQYF. The CDR3 DNA is TGTGCTAGCAGCTTAGGGCTAGCCGTACAAGAGACCCAGTACTTC.

The chain recombines TRBV2 with TRBJ2-1, with 8 bases identical to TRBD2. This CDR3 region has 13 residues. Germline V gene data show CDR1 as SNHLY and CDR2 as FYNNEI. The V and J ends lost 9 bases and 2 bases, in that order; junction bases with no gene match: 3. The CDR3 reads CASVAGPYNEQFF. CDR3 nucleotide sequence: TGTGCCAGTGTAGCGGGACCCTACAATGAGCAGTTCTTC.

In its sample, this clonotype was seen many times. This rearrangement joins TRBV4-1 to TRBJ1-1; no clear D. The CDR3 has 13 residues. V was pared by 0 bases and J by 5 bases, with 7 bases between. The germline V gene encodes CDR1 MGHRA and CDR2 YSYEKL. For the CDR3, the DNA is TGCGCCAGCAGCCAAGAAGGGTCAACTGAAGCTTTCTTT. This sequence encodes CASSQEGSTEAFF.

This sequence joins TRBV6-5 and TRBJ1-2, with D hard to call. The germline gives CDR1 MNHEY, CDR2 SVGAGI. CDR3 length: 13 residues. V was clipped by 11 bases and J by 7 bases, with 20 bases between them. The CDR3: CAAYPFAGSGYTF. The CDR3 coding sequence is TGTGCCGCTTACCCCTTCGCAGGTTCTGGCTACACCTTC.

There are a few counts of this clonotype. The chain joins TRBV5-1 to TRBJ2-3; the match to TRBD2 covers 9 bases. In germline, CDR1 is SGHRS, CDR2 YFSETQ. The length of the CDR3 is 16 residues. J lost 3 bases, V lost 0 bases, and 5 bases had no gene match. The DNA of the CDR3 is TGCGCCAGCAGCTTGGTGGGGCTAGCGGGAACAGATACGCAGTATTTT. Its protein product is CASSLVGLAGTDTQYF.

The chain couples TRBV3-1 to TRBJ2-7; no clear D gene. CDR3 length equals 9 residues. Germline V gene lookup returns CDR1 LGHDT and CDR2 YNNKEL (reference sequence). Here the CDR3 DNA reads TGTGCCAGCAGCCAAGACCGCCCGGTC. Residues: CASSQDRPV.

This clonotype was seen more than once but under ten times. This chain connects TRBV10-3 to TRBJ1-6, with a possible D match to TRBD1 (5 bases). With 4 bases removed from V and 8 bases from J, the gap between germline ends came to 18 bases. CDR1 and CDR2 (germline): ENHRY, SYGVKD. The CDR3 loop spans 16 amino acids. CDR3 residues: CAISARANQGDSPLHF. In DNA, the CDR3 is TGTGCCATCAGTGCACGGGCCAACCAAGGGGATTCACCCCTCCACTTT.

This clonotype was detected many times. This sequence joins TRBV7-9 and TRBJ1-2, with 7 bases lining up with TRBD1. The ends lost 5 bases at V and 0 bases at J; junction bases unmatched: 3. The CDR3 extends over 14 amino acids. Germline-derived CDR1 and CDR2 are SEHNR and FQNEAQ (reference sequence). This chain's CDR3 is CASSRGQANYGYTF. The CDR3, as DNA: TGTGCCAGCAGCCGCGGACAGGCTAACTATGGCTACACCTTC.

J is TRBJ2-7 and V is TRBV12-3 or TRBV12-4; TRBD1 aligns across 9 bases. The CDR3 has 15 residues. V shed 6 bases and J 2 bases; nucleotides not matched to a gene: 8. The CDR3 nucleotides are TGTGCCAGCAGCCCTAGTCGACAGGGGGCCTACGAGCAGTACTTC. Protein product: CASSPSRQGAYEQYF.

This chain links TRBV24-1 with TRBJ2-1, with 7 bases identical to TRBD2. The CDR3 has 14 residues. CDR1 is KGHDR and CDR2 is SFDVKD in the germline V gene. J gave up 14 bases and V 4 bases, and 13 bases lay outside the gene matches. The CDR3 DNA is TGTGCCACCAGTGACCCCGTGGAAGCGGGACGGGAGTTCTTC. Its translation is CATSDPVEAGREFF.

J is TRBJ2-7 and V is TRBV4-2; unclear D gene. The ends were cut back, 1 base at V and 5 bases at J, with 15 bases in the middle. The CDR3 length is 15 residues. CDR1 is LGHNA and CDR2 is YNFKEQ in the germline V gene. The DNA for the CDR3 is TGTGCCAGCAGCCAAGCCCTCCCATTTGGCCACGAGCAGTACTTC. Translation: CASSQALPFGHEQYF.

This clonotype was recorded many times. The chain couples TRBV29-1 to TRBJ2-1, with a possible D match to TRBD1 (5 bases). Germline CDR1 reads SQVTM; CDR2 reads ANQGSEA. V was cut by 0 bases and J by 9 bases, with 9 bases left in between. There are 12 residues in the CDR3. CDR3 in amino acids: CSVEDHRPEQFF. The CDR3, as DNA: TGCAGCGTTGAAGATCACAGGCCTGAGCAGTTCTTC.

V and J are TRBV9 and TRBJ1-2; 7 nucleotides match TRBD1. This CDR3 is 15 amino acids long. In germline, CDR1 is SGDLS, CDR2 YYNGEE. Trimming took 1 base from V and 3 from J; bases not matched to a gene: 6. CDR3 DNA sequence: TGTGCCAGCAGCGTAAGGGACAGAGATCACTATGGCTACACCTTC. Translating it yields CASSVRDRDHYGYTF.

Many counts were recorded for this clonotype. V gene TRBV5-1 combines with J gene TRBJ2-5, with 8 bases that match TRBD2. The CDR3 is 15 residues long. Germline CDR1 is SGHRS and CDR2 is YFSETQ. Unmatched junction bases numbered 10, after V lost 4 bases and J lost 5 bases. The CDR3 DNA reads as TGCGCCAGCAGCCTGTACGGGAGGGCCCGGGAGACCCAGTACTTC. As protein: CASSLYGRARETQYF.

This clonotype was seen only a few times. V is TRBV20-1 and J is TRBJ1-1; TRBD1 is a possible D gene (6 bases). This CDR3 contains 11 residues. The germline V gene encodes CDR1 DFQATT and CDR2 SNEGSKA (reference sequence). V was shortened by 4 bases and J by 5 bases, with 8 bases between the two germline ends. CDR3 amino acids: CSAMGATEAFF. Here the CDR3 DNA reads TGCAGTGCTATGGGGGCAACTGAAGCTTTCTTT.

This clonotype was seen ten or more times. The CDR3 sequence: CASSVGRGADTQYF. The CDR3 DNA reads as TGTGCCAGCAGCGTAGGGCGGGGGGCAGATACGCAGTATTTT. The chain combines TRBV9 with TRBJ2-3; 8 positions agree with TRBD2. Germline V gene sequence: CDR1 SGDLS, CDR2 YYNGEE. The CDR3 contains 14 residues. Losses at the gene ends were 0 bases for V and 4 bases for J; bases not matched to a gene: 1.

This sequence joins TRBV20-1 and TRBJ2-1, with TRBD2 identical over 8 bases. Germline V gives CDR1 DFQATT, CDR2 SNEGSKA (reference sequence). The trim removed 6 bases at V and 10 bases at J, leaving 17 bases unmatched. The CDR3 length is 15 residues. CDR3 bases: TGCAGTGCCGCGGCCACGGGAGGGGATCGCCTAGAGCAGTTCTTC. This gives the protein CSAAATGGDRLEQFF.

There are many counts of this clonotype. One end of the junction fails to match germline, which may point to a read error. The V gene is TRBV3-1, the J gene TRBJ1-4; D call uncertain. This CDR3 is 13 amino acids long. Germline loops: CDR1 LGHDT, CDR2 YNNKEL (reference sequence). The DNA for the CDR3 is TGTGCCAGCAGGCAAGGGTCTGGGATCGAACTGTTTTTT. As protein: CASRQGSGIELFF.

This clonotype occurred many times. The chain has TRBV29-1 and TRBJ2-1; 10 bases line up with TRBD2. Germline loops: CDR1 SQVTM, CDR2 ANQGSEA. The CDR3 is 17 amino acids. V shed 6 bases, J shed 4 bases, and the junction held 15 bases outside the gene matches. CDR3 sequence: CSVPRWASGRGYNEQFF. The CDR3 region has the DNA TGCAGCGTCCCGCGGTGGGCTAGCGGGAGAGGGTACAATGAGCAGTTCTTC.

The chain recombines TRBV12-3 or TRBV12-4 with TRBJ2-2, with D maybe TRBD2 (7 bases). The CDR3 totals 17 residues. V dropped 7 bases and J dropped 7 bases, with 25 bases sitting between them. CDR3 DNA sequence: TGTGCCAGCAATCCTAGGGGGGGCTCCACCTTCGGCGGGGAGCTGTTTTTT. Its translation is CASNPRGGSTFGGELFF.